A single sample is the source of the 31 T cell receptor beta chains below, sequenced in a study of OX40 agonist ivuxolimab in advanced cancers. Assay: immunoSEQ multiplex PCR; the TCRdb copy retains only in-frame clones and omits some. Here the sample spans over 100,000 clones, 85% to 95% being singletons. The sample was CD4+ or CD8+ T cells sorted from blood, taken in a trial of the OX40 agonist ivuxolimab. These receptors all stem from an adult with an advanced solid tumor such as melanoma, head and neck, liver or kidney cancer.

The chain has TRBV6-1 and TRBJ1-3; no firm D call. The CDR3 loop spans 13 amino acids. V lost 8 bases, J lost 6 bases, and 14 bases lay in between. CDR1 is MNHNS, CDR2 SASEGT, per germline. The CDR3 DNA reads TGTGCCAGCGAGCTAGGGTTTGAAAACACCATATATTTT. Translating gives CASELGFENTIYF.

The chain joins TRBV5-1 to TRBJ1-2; D is unresolved. This CDR3 is 13 amino acids long. V lost 4 bases and J 2 bases, leaving 9 bases between the germline ends. The germline V gene encodes CDR1 SGHRS and CDR2 YFSETQ. The CDR3 here is CASSLGANYGYTF. The CDR3 DNA follows: TGCGCCAGCAGCCTCGGCGCCAACTATGGCTACACCTTC.

This clone was observed a few times. V usage is TRBV30 and J usage is TRBJ1-1, with D tentatively TRBD1 (6 bases). Trimming shortened V by 8 bases and J by 4 bases, and 11 bases separated the two germline ends. CDR1 and CDR2 from the germline V gene are GTSNPN and SVGIG (reference sequence). This CDR3 contains 11 residues. CDR3 residues: CALGGLTEAFF. Written as DNA, the CDR3 is TGTGCCCTTGGGGGGCTCACTGAAGCTTTCTTT. Looking up the rest from reference TRBV30 and TRBJ1-1 gives the full variable domain: SQTIHQWPATLVQPVGSPLSLECTVEGTSNPNLYWYRQAAGRGLQLLFYSVGIGQISSEVPQNLSASRPQDRQFILSSKKLLLSDSGFYLCALGGLTEAFFGQGTRLTVV.

This sequence joins TRBV6-5 and TRBJ1-2; D is unresolved. Germline V gives CDR1 MNHEY, CDR2 SVGAGI. The germline V and J ends were trimmed by 6 bases and 2 bases, with 10 bases remaining between them. The CDR3 consists of 13 residues. The CDR3 protein is CASRPSSNYGYTF. The DNA for the CDR3 is TGTGCCAGCAGGCCCAGCAGCAACTATGGCTACACCTTC.

J is TRBJ2-5 and V is TRBV5-1, with 14 nucleotides matching TRBD2. V lost 3 bases and J lost 2; bases outside the gene matches: 6. The CDR3 totals 17 residues. Per the germline V gene, CDR1 is SGHRS and CDR2 is YFSETQ. The CDR3 loop reads CASSYTGTSGRQETQYF. The CDR3 nucleotides read TGCGCCAGCAGCTACACCGGGACTAGCGGGAGACAAGAGACCCAGTACTTC.

The chain is built from TRBV10-2 and TRBJ2-7; 10 nucleotides align to TRBD1. The CDR3 runs to 16 residues. Germline CDR1 is WSHSY and CDR2 is SAAADI. The trim removed 7 bases at V and 0 bases at J, leaving 9 bases unmatched. Written as DNA, the CDR3 is TGCGCCAGCACCTACGGACAGGGGGTGAACTCCTACGAGCAGTACTTC. It codes for CASTYGQGVNSYEQYF.

This clone was detected only once. This rearrangement joins TRBV7-2 to TRBJ2-6; D remains ambiguous. V lost 4 bases, J lost 0 bases, and 19 bases lay in between. CDR1 and CDR2 from the germline V gene are SGHTA and FQGNSA. The CDR3 is 19 amino acids. The CDR3 protein is CASSSPKGRVNSGANVLTF. The CDR3 DNA reads TGTGCCAGCAGCTCCCCGAAAGGAAGGGTTAACTCTGGGGCCAACGTCCTGACTTTC. The complete variable domain, with remaining parts taken from reference TRBV7-2 and TRBJ2-6, reads GAGVSQSPSNKVTEKGKDVELRCDPISGHTALYWYRQSLGQGLEFLIYFQGNSAPDKSGLPSDRFSAERTGGSVSTLTIQRTQQEDSAVYLCASSSPKGRVNSGANVLTFGAGSRLTVL.

This chain uses TRBV7-9 with TRBJ2-7, with a tentative D call TRBD2 (6 bases). This CDR3 has 16 amino acids. Between the trimmed V and J ends, which lost 5 bases and 0 bases, there was a span of 17 bases. In germline, CDR1 is SEHNR, CDR2 FQNEAQ (reference sequence). This CDR3 is CASSPQGRGSSYEQYF. In DNA, the CDR3 is TGTGCCAGCAGCCCTCAGGGCCGGGGGAGCTCCTACGAGCAGTACTTC.

This rearrangement joins TRBV5-1 to TRBJ2-7; 8 bases map to TRBD1. There are 15 residues in the CDR3. Losses at the gene ends were 5 bases for V and 4 bases for J; bases not matched to a gene: 11. CDR1 and CDR2 (germline): SGHRS, YFSETQ. CDR3 region: CASRVGDRIVYEQYF. DNA of the CDR3: TGCGCCAGCAGGGTGGGGGACAGGATTGTTTACGAGCAGTACTTC. The complete variable domain, with remaining parts taken from reference TRBV5-1 and TRBJ2-7, reads KAGVTQTPRYLIKTRGQQVTLSCSPISGHRSVSWYQQTPGQGLQFLFEYFSETQRNKGNFPGRFSGRQFSNSRSEMNVSTLELGDSALYLCASRVGDRIVYEQYFGPGTRLTVT.

This clone was seen a handful of times. The chain is built from TRBV6-1 and TRBJ1-1, with D tentatively TRBD1 (5 bases). V lost 5 bases, J lost 7 bases, and 11 bases lay in between. There are 12 residues in the CDR3. Germline CDR1 is MNHNS and CDR2 is SASEGT. CDR3 amino acids: CASSIARGEAFF. CDR3 nucleotides: TGTGCCAGCAGTATCGCAAGGGGTGAAGCTTTCTTT.

The rearrangement links TRBV19 to TRBJ2-2; D is undetermined. From germline, CDR1 is LNHDA and CDR2 SQIVND (reference sequence). The CDR3 covers 12 residues. Trimming cost V 3 bases and J 5 bases, with 4 bases left between them. CDR3 coding DNA: TGTGCCAGTAGTATGTTTACCGGGGAGCTGTTTTTT. It codes for CASSMFTGELFF. The whole variable domain, remainder taken from reference TRBV19 and TRBJ2-2, is DGGITQSPKYLFRKEGQNVTLSCEQNLNHDAMYWYRQDPGQGLRLIYYSQIVNDFQKGDIAEGYSVSREKKESFPLTVTSAQKNPTAFYLCASSMFTGELFFGEGSRLTVL.

CDR3 in amino acids: CASSYAGSNQPQHF. The CDR3 DNA reads TGTGCCAGCAGTTACGCAGGGAGCAATCAGCCCCAGCATTTT. The rearrangement links TRBV6-5 to TRBJ1-5, with a weak D call TRBD1 (5 bases). The CDR3 spans 14 residues. The germline V gene has CDR1 MNHEY and CDR2 SVGAGI. Trimming cost V 2 bases and J 1 base, with 6 bases left between them.

The chain combines TRBV28 with TRBJ2-5; 7 nucleotides agree with TRBD1. This CDR3 is 14 amino acids long. V shed 2 bases, J shed 4 bases, and the junction held 4 bases outside the gene matches. Germline CDR1 reads MDHEN; CDR2 reads SYDVKM. The CDR3 DNA reads as TGTGCCAGCAGTTTAAGGGGGCGCGGAGAGACCCAGTACTTC. This encodes CASSLRGRGETQYF. Based on the CDR3 plus reference TRBV28 and TRBJ2-5, the full variable domain is DVKVTQSSRYLVKRTGEKVFLECVQDMDHENMFWYRQDPGLGLRLIYFSYDVKMKEKGDIPEGYSVSREKKERFSLILESASTNQTSMYLCASSLRGRGETQYFGPGTRLLVL.

This clone was seen only once. The gene calls are TRBV19 and TRBJ1-2, with 7 bases lining up with TRBD1. The V and J ends lost 4 bases and 0 bases, in that order; junction bases with no gene match: 2. The CDR3 consists of 14 residues. Germline values: CDR1 LNHDA, CDR2 SQIVND (reference sequence). CDR3: CASSRGTANYGYTF. The CDR3 DNA is TGTGCCAGTAGTAGGGGGACAGCTAACTATGGCTACACCTTC.

This clone was picked up one time. The J gene is TRBJ2-1, the V gene TRBV4-2, with D perhaps TRBD1 (6 bases). The CDR3 runs to 15 residues. From germline, CDR1 is LGHNA and CDR2 YNFKEQ. Trimming left V 0 bases short and J 1 base short, with 7 bases between. CDR3 sequence reads: CASSQEGGSYNEQFF. CDR3 in DNA: TGTGCCAGCAGCCAAGAAGGGGGATCCTACAATGAGCAGTTCTTC.

The rearrangement uses TRBV7-6 and TRBJ2-3; 7 bases map to TRBD2. Trimming removed 4 bases from V and 2 bases from J; junction bases left unmatched: 9. Germline V CDR1 and CDR2: SGHVS, FNYEAQ. This CDR3 has 16 residues. The CDR3 DNA reads as TGTGCCAGCAGCTCCCCCCTAGCGGACATCACAGATACGCAGTATTTT. Translation: CASSSPLADITDTQYF.

The V and J genes are TRBV5-1 and TRBJ1-4; 9 bases align to TRBD1. The CDR3 totals 14 residues. The V gene end was trimmed by 4 bases and the J gene end by 7 bases; junction bases not matched to a gene: 5. CDR1 and CDR2 from the germline V gene are SGHRS and YFSETQ. DNA for the CDR3: TGCGCCAGCAGCCTGGACAGGGGAAGTGAAAAACTGTTTTTT. Protein product: CASSLDRGSEKLFF.

The rearrangement uses TRBV7-9 and TRBJ1-5; tentatively, D is TRBD1 (5 bases). V dropped 1 base and J dropped 2 bases, with 9 bases sitting between them. The CDR3 spans 15 residues. Per the germline V gene, CDR1 is SEHNR and CDR2 is FQNEAQ (reference sequence). CDR3 coding DNA: TGTGCCAGCAGCTTAGTGGGGACCGGCAATCAGCCCCAGCATTTT. It translates to CASSLVGTGNQPQHF.

V gene TRBV5-1 combines with J gene TRBJ2-3, with TRBD1 matching over 8 bases. Germline CDR1 is SGHRS and CDR2 is YFSETQ. This CDR3 has 14 residues. The V segment lost 1 base and the J segment 6 bases; nucleotides outside the gene matches: 4. In nucleotides, the CDR3 is TGCGCCAGCAGCTTGCTCCAGGGGGCTGATACGCAGTATTTT. Encoded protein: CASSLLQGADTQYF.

This sequence joins TRBV5-6 and TRBJ1-6, with TRBD1 as a possible D gene (5 bases). Germline CDR1 is SGHDT and CDR2 is YYEEEE. This CDR3 has 16 residues. With 4 bases removed from V and 4 bases from J, the gap between germline ends came to 15 bases. CDR3 sequence: CASSPTGARYNSPLHF. The CDR3, as DNA: TGTGCCAGCAGCCCCACAGGCGCACGGTATAATTCACCCCTCCACTTT.

The chain has TRBV4-3 and TRBJ2-3; D assignment may be TRBD1 or TRBD2 (5 bases each). Trimming shortened V by 0 bases and J by 1 base, and 8 bases separated the two germline ends. The length of the CDR3 is 15 residues. Germline CDR1 is LGHNA and CDR2 is YSLEER. CDR3 bases: TGCGCCAGCAGCCAAGATCGGGGACGCACAGATACGCAGTATTTT. This encodes CASSQDRGRTDTQYF.

V usage is TRBV29-1 and J usage is TRBJ2-1, with D perhaps matching TRBD2 (5 bases). This CDR3 is 19 amino acids long. CDR1 is SQVTM, CDR2 ANQGSEA, per germline. V was clipped by 7 bases and J by 1 base, with 29 bases between them. The CDR3 sequence is CSALITGLGGLASYNEQFF. CDR3 DNA: TGCAGCGCGTTAATAACGGGCCTGGGTGGGCTAGCATCCTACAATGAGCAGTTCTTC.

The chain couples TRBV5-1 to TRBJ2-2; D is possibly TRBD2 (5 bases). Trimming took off 1 base at V and 6 bases at J, with 13 bases between the two ends. The CDR3 has 15 amino acids. From germline, CDR1 is SGHRS and CDR2 YFSETQ. The CDR3 is CASSLWGKEAGELFF. The CDR3, as DNA: TGCGCCAGCAGCTTGTGGGGAAAGGAGGCCGGGGAGCTGTTTTTT. The full variable domain, rest sourced from reference TRBV5-1 and TRBJ2-2, is KAGVTQTPRYLIKTRGQQVTLSCSPISGHRSVSWYQQTPGQGLQFLFEYFSETQRNKGNFPGRFSGRQFSNSRSEMNVSTLELGDSALYLCASSLWGKEAGELFFGEGSRLTVL.

The chain carries TRBV27 and TRBJ2-7, with a weak D call TRBD2 (5 bases). Germline CDR1 reads MNHEY; CDR2 reads SMNVEV (reference sequence). The CDR3 length is 15 residues. Trimming cost V 5 bases and J 1 base, with 15 bases left between them. The CDR3 spells CASSPRSRGSYEQYF. The CDR3 nucleotides are TGTGCCAGCAGTCCCCGGAGTAGAGGGTCCTACGAGCAGTACTTC.

A word on this clone: A read error may account for a junction end that differs from germline. The genes are TRBV19 and TRBJ1-3, with 7 positions matching TRBD1. Per the germline V gene, CDR1 is LNHDA and CDR2 is SQIVND (reference sequence). This CDR3 has 15 residues. This chain's CDR3 is CASSIGTASGKTIYF. CDR3 bases: TGTGCCAGTAGTATTGGGACAGCAAGCGGAAAAACCATATATTTT.

In the case of this clone: Other DNA variants within this sample encode the same CDR3. This rearrangement joins TRBV28 to TRBJ2-3, with unresolved D. Germline V gives CDR1 MDHEN, CDR2 SYDVKM. Trimming stripped 6 bases from V and 0 bases from J, with 4 bases between. The CDR3 spans 12 residues. The CDR3 sequence is CASSRSTDTQYF. Here the CDR3 DNA reads TGTGCCAGCAGCCGAAGCACAGATACGCAGTATTTT. Full variable domain (remainder filled in from reference TRBV28 and TRBJ2-3): DVKVTQSSRYLVKRTGEKVFLECVQDMDHENMFWYRQDPGLGLRLIYFSYDVKMKEKGDIPEGYSVSREKKERFSLILESASTNQTSMYLCASSRSTDTQYFGPGTRLTVL.

This chain links TRBV6-5 with TRBJ1-2; 7 bases match TRBD1. Per germline, CDR1 MNHEY and CDR2 SVGAGI. The V gene end was trimmed by 10 bases and the J gene end by 4 bases; junction bases not matched to a gene: 6. This CDR3 has 12 amino acids. The CDR3 bases are TGTGCCACCCAACAGGGGATCTATGGCTACACCTTC. The encoded protein is CATQQGIYGYTF.

The chain couples TRBV6-5 to TRBJ1-1; the D gene is possibly TRBD1 (5 bases). The CDR3 runs 15 residues. V shed 1 base and J shed 7 bases, with 16 bases lying between them. Germline values: CDR1 MNHEY, CDR2 SVGAGI. The CDR3 is CASSYFGGGLSEAFF. CDR3 DNA sequence: TGTGCCAGCAGTTACTTTGGGGGGGGTTTGAGTGAAGCTTTCTTT.

The CDR3 DNA reads as TGTGCCAGCGGAAGAGCGGGAGCCTACGAGCAGTACTTC. Its protein is CASGRAGAYEQYF. V is TRBV7-2 and J is TRBJ2-7; 8 bases agree with TRBD2. Germline CDR1 SGHTA, CDR2 FQGNSA. This CDR3 has 13 amino acids. The trim removed 8 bases at V and 2 bases at J, leaving 5 bases unmatched.

The chain is built from TRBV16 and TRBJ1-5; D remains unclear. V lost 4 bases and J 3 bases, leaving 13 bases between the germline ends. Per the germline V gene, CDR1 is KGHSY and CDR2 is FQNENV. This CDR3 comprises 15 residues. CDR3 amino acids: CASSPYSSDNQPQHF. CDR3 nucleotides: TGTGCCAGCAGCCCTTACAGTTCTGACAATCAGCCCCAGCATTTT.

This chain links TRBV6-5 with TRBJ2-7, with a weak D call TRBD2 (6 bases). V was clipped by 5 bases and J by 0 bases, with 8 bases between them. The germline V gene encodes CDR1 MNHEY and CDR2 SVGAGI. This CDR3 region has 13 residues. In DNA, the CDR3 is TGTGCCAGCAGTCCGGGACTCTCCTACGAGCAGTACTTC. It yields the protein CASSPGLSYEQYF.